This TCR beta chain was recorded in a study of OX40 agonist ivuxolimab in advanced cancers. V lost 5 bases and J 0 bases, leaving 13 bases between the germline ends. The germline V gene has CDR1 LNHNV and CDR2 YYDKDF (reference sequence). The CDR3 totals 15 residues. The table came from immunoSEQ multiplex PCR; TCRdb's copy has only in-frame clones and leaves some out. Of roughly 73,000 clones listed, 80% to 90% are singletons. Systemic immunosuppression or autoimmune disease history was grounds to exclude patients. The receptor was derived from an adult with an advanced solid tumor such as melanoma, head and neck, liver or kidney cancer. This chain connects TRBV15 to TRBJ1-2; the D is unclear. Sequences were derived from CD4+ or CD8+ T cells sorted from blood, sampled in a trial of the OX40 agonist ivuxolimab. The chain's CDR3 is CATSAPEEANYGYTF. The CDR3 DNA reads TGTGCCACCAGCGCCCCAGAGGAGGCTAACTATGGCTACACCTTC.